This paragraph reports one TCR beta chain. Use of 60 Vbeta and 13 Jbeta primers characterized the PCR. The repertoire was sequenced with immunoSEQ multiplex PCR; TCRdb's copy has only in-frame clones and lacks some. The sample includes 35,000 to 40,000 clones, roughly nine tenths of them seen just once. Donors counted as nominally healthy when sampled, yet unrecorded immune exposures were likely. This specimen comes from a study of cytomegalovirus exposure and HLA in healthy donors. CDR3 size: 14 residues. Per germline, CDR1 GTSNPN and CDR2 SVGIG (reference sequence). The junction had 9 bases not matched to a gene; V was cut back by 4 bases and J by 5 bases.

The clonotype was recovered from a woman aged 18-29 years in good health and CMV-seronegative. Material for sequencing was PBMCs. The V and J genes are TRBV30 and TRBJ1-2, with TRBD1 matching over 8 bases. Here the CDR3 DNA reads TGTGCCTGGAAACGGACAGGGAGGGAATATGGCTACACCTTC. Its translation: CAWKRTGREYGYTF.